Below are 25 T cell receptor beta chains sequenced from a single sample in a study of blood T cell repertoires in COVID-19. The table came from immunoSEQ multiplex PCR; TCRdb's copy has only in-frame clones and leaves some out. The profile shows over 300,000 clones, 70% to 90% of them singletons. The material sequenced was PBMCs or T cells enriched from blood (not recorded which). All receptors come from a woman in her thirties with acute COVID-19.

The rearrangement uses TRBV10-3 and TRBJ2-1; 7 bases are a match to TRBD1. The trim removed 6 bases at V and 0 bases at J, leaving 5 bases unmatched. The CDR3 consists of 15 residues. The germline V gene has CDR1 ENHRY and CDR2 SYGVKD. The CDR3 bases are TGTGCCATCAGGAGGGACAGCAGCTCCTACAATGAGCAGTTCTTC. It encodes CAIRRDSSSYNEQFF.

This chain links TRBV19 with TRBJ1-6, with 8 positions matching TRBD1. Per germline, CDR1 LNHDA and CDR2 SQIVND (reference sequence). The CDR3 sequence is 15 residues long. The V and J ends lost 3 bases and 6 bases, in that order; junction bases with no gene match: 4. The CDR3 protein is CASSIATGGNSPLHF. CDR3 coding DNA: TGTGCCAGTAGTATCGCAACAGGGGGTAATTCACCCCTCCACTTT.

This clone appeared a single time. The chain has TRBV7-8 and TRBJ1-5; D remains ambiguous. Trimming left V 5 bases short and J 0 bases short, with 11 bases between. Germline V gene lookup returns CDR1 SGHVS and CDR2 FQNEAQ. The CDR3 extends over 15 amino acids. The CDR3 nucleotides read TGTGCCAGCAGCCCGACGGAGGATAGCAATCAGCCCCAGCATTTT. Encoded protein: CASSPTEDSNQPQHF.

DNA for the CDR3: TGTGCCAGTAGTTGGGACAGCCAGACCTCCTACGAGCAGTACTTC. Protein product: CASSWDSQTSYEQYF. The chain employs TRBV19 and TRBJ2-7; 7 nucleotides agree with TRBD1. CDR1 and CDR2 from the germline V gene are LNHDA and SQIVND (reference sequence). The V segment lost 5 bases and the J segment 0 bases; nucleotides outside the gene matches: 7. The CDR3 extends over 15 amino acids.

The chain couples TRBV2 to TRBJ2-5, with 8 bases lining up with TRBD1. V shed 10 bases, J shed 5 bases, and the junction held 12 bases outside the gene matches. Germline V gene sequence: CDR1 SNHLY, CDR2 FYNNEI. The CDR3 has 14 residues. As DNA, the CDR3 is TGTGCCACGAAGCCGACAGGGGATCGGGAGACCCAGTACTTC. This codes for CATKPTGDRETQYF.

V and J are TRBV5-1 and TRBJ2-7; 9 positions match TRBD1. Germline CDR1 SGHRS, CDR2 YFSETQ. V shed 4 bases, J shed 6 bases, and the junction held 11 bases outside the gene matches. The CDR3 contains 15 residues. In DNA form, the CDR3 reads TGCGCCAGCAGCGTAGCCGGGACAGGGAAGACCGAGCAGTACTTC. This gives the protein CASSVAGTGKTEQYF.

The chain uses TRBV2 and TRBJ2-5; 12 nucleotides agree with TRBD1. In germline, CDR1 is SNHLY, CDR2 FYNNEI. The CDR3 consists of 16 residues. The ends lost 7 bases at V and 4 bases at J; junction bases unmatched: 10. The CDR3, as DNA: TGTGCCAGCAAGGGACAGGGGGCGCTACAGGGAGAGACCCAGTACTTC. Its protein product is CASKGQGALQGETQYF. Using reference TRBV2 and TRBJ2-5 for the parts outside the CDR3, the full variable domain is EPEVTQTPSHQVTQMGQEVILRCVPISNHLYFYWYRQILGQKVEFLVSFYNNEISEKSEIFDDQFSVERPDGSNFTLKIRSTKLEDSAMYFCASKGQGALQGETQYFGPGTRLLVL.

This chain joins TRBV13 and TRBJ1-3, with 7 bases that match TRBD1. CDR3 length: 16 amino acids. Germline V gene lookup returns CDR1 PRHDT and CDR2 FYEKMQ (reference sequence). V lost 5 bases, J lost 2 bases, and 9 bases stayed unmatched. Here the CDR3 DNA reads TGTGCCAGCAGCCAGCACAGGGGTGGCGCTGGAAACACCATATATTTT. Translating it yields CASSQHRGGAGNTIYF. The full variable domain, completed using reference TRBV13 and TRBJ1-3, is AAGVIQSPRHLIKEKRETATLKCYPIPRHDTVYWYQQGPGQDPQFLISFYEKMQSDKGSIPDRFSAQQFSDYHSELNMSSLELGDSALYFCASSQHRGGAGNTIYFGEGSWLTVV.

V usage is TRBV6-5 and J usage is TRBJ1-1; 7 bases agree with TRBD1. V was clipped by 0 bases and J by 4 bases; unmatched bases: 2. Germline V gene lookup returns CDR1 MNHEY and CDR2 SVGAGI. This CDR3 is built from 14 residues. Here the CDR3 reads CASSYSQGGTEAFF. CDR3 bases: TGTGCCAGCAGTTACTCGCAGGGGGGCACTGAAGCTTTCTTT.

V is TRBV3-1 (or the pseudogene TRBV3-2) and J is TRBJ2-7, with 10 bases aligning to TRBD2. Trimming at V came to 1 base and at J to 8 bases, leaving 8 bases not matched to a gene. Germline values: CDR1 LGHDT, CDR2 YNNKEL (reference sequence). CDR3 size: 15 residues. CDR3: CASSQVSLTSGQQYF. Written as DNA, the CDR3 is TGTGCCAGCAGCCAAGTAAGTCTGACTAGCGGGCAGCAGTACTTC.

The CDR3 DNA sequence: TGTGCCAGTAGTCAAAATAATGAAAAACTGTTTTTT. Translated: CASSQNNEKLFF. The chain recombines TRBV19 with TRBJ1-4; D ambiguous. Germline values: CDR1 LNHDA, CDR2 SQIVND (reference sequence). CDR3 length equals 12 residues. V lost 5 bases, J lost 4 bases, and 5 bases lay in between.

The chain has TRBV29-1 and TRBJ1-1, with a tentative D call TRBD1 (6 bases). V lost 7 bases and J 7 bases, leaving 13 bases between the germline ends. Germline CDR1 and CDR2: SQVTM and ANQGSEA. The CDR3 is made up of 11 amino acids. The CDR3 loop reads CSALTGREAFF. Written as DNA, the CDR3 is TGCAGCGCCCTGACAGGCCGTGAAGCTTTCTTT.

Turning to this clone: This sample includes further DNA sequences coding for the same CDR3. The CDR3 spells CASSPTGGNTEAFF. The CDR3, as DNA: TGTGCCAGCTCACCAACAGGGGGGAACACTGAAGCTTTCTTT. This chain links TRBV18 with TRBJ1-1; TRBD1 matches at 8 bases. Trimming removed 2 bases from V and 1 base from J; junction bases left unmatched: 0. The CDR3 is 14 amino acids. Germline CDR1 is KGHSH and CDR2 is LQKENI.

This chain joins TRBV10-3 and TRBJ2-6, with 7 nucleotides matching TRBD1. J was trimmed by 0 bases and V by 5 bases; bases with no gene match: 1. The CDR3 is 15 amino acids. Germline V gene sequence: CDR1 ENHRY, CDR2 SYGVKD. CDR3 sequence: CAISSGGSGANVLTF. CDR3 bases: TGTGCCATCAGTTCAGGGGGCTCTGGGGCCAACGTCCTGACTTTC.

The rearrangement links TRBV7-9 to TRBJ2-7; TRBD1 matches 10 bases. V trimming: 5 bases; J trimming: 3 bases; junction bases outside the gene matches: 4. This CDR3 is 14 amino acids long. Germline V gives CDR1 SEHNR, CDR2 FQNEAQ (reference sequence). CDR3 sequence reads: CASSRGTGDYEQYF. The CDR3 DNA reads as TGTGCCAGCAGCAGGGGGACAGGGGACTACGAGCAGTACTTC.

The CDR3, as DNA: TGCGCCAGCAGCCAAGGGGGCAGCATGAACACTGAAGCTTTCTTT. Amino acids: CASSQGGSMNTEAFF. The chain links TRBV4-1 to TRBJ1-1; weak D call: TRBD1 (5 bases). The length of the CDR3 is 15 residues. Between the trimmed V and J ends, which lost 1 base and 0 bases, there was a span of 9 bases. Germline lookup yields CDR1 MGHRA and CDR2 YSYEKL.

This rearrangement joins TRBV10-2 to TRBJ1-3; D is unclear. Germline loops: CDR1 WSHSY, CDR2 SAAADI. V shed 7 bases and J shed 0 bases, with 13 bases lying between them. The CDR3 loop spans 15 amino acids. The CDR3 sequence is CASIVRADSGNTIYF. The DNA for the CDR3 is TGCGCCAGCATCGTTCGTGCGGACTCTGGAAACACCATATATTTT.

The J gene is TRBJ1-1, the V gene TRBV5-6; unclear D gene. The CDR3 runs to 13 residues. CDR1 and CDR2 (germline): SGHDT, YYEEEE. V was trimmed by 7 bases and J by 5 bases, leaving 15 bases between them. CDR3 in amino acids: CASGDWGATEAFF. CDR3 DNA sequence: TGTGCCAGCGGGGATTGGGGAGCAACTGAAGCTTTCTTT.

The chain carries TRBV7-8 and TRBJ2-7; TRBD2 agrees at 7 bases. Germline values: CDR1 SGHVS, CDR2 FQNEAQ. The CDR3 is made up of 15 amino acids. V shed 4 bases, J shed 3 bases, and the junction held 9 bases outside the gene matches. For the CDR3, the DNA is TGTGCCAGCAGCTCCCGGACTAGTCTTGTCTACGAGCAGTACTTC. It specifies CASSSRTSLVYEQYF.

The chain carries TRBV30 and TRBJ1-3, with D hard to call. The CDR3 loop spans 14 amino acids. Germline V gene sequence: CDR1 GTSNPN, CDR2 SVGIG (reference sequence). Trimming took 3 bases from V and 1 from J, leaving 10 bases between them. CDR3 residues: CAWRSLLSGNTIYF. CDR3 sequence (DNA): TGTGCCTGGAGAAGCCTACTTTCTGGAAACACCATATATTTT.

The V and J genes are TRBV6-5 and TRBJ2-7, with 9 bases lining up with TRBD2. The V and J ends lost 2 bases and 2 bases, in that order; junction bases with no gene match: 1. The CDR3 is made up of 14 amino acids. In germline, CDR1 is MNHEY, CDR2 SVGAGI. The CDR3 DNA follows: TGTGCCAGCAGTTACCTAGCGGGGACCTACGAGCAGTACTTC. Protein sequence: CASSYLAGTYEQYF.

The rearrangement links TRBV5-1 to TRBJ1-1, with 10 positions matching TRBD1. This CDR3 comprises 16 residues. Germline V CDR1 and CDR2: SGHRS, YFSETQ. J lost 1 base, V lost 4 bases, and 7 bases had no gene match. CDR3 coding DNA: TGCGCCAGCAGCGAGCGACAGGGGGCAACGAACACTGAAGCTTTCTTT. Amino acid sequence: CASSERQGATNTEAFF.

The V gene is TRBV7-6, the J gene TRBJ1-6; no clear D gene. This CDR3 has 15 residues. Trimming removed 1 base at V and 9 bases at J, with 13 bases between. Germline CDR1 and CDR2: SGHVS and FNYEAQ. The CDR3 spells CASSLDLRTISPLHF. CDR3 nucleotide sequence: TGTGCCAGCAGCTTAGATTTACGGACTATTTCACCCCTCCACTTT.

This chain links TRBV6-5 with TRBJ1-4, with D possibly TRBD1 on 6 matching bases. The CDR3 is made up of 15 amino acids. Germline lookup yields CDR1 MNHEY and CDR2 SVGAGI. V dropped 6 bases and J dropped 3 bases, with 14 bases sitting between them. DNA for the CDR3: TGTGCCAGCAGCCTTCACAGGGCTGCTAATGAAAAACTGTTTTTT. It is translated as CASSLHRAANEKLFF.

The CDR3 bases are TGTGCCAGCAGCTTGCGGCCTGGACAGATTAGCACAGATACGCAGTATTTT. Protein sequence: CASSLRPGQISTDTQYF. The rearrangement links TRBV5-5 to TRBJ2-3, with a possible D match to TRBD1 (6 bases). Germline lookup yields CDR1 SGHKS and CDR2 YYEKEE (reference sequence). The V gene lost 1 base and the J gene lost 0 bases, with 15 bases spanning the gap. The CDR3 runs to 17 residues.